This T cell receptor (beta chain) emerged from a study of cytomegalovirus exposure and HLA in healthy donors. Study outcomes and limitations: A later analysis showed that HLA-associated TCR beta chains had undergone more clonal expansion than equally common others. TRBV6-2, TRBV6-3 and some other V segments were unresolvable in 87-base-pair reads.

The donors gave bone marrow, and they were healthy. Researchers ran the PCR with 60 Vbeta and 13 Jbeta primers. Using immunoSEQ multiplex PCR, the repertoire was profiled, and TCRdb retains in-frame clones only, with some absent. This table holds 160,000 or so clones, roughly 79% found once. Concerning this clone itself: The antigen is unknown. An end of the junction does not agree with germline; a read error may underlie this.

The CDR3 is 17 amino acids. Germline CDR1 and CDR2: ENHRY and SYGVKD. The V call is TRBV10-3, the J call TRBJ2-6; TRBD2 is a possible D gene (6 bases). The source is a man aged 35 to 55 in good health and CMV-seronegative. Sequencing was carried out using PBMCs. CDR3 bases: TGTGCCATCAGTGAGTCTAGAGGGGCAGGCGGGGCCAACGGCCTGACTTTC. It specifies CAISESRGAGGANGLTF.